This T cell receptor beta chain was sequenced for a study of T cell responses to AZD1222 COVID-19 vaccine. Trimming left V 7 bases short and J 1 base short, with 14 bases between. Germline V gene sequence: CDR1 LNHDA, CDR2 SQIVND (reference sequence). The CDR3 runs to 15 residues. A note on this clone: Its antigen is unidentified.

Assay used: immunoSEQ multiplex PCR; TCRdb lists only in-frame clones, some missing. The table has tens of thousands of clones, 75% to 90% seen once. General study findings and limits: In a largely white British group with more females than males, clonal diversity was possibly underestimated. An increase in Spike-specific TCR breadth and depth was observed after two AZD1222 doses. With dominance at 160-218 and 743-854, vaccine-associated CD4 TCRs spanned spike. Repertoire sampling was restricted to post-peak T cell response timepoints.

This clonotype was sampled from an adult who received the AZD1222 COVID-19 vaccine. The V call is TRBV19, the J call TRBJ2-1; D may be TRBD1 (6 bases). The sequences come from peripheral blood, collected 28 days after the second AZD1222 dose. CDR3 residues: CASTTTGLSYNEQFF. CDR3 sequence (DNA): TGTGCCAGTACTACTACAGGGCTGTCCTACAATGAGCAGTTCTTC.